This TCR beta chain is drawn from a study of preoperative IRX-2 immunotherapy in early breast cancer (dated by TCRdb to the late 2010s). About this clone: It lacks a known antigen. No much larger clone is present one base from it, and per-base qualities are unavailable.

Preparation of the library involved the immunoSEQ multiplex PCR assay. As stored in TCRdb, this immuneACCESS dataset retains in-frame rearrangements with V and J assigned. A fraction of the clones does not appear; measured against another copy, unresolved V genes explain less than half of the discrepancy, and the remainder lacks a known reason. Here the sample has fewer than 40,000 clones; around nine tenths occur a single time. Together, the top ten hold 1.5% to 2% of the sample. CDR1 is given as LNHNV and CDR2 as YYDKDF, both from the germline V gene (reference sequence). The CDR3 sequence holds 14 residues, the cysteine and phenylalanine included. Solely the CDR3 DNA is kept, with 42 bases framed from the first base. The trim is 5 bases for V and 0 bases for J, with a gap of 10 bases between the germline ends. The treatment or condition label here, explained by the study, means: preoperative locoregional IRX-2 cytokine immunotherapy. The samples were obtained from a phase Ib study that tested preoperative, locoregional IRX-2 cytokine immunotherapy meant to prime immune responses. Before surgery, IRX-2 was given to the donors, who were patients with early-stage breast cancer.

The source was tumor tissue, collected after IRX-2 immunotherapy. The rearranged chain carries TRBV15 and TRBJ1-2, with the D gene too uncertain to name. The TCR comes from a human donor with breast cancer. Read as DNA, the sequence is TGTGCCACCAGCGGGCCGACTACTAACTATGGCTACACCTTC. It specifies CATSGPTTNYGYTF.